The clone carrying this T cell receptor beta chain occurred many times. Its antigen is currently unknown. This record belongs to a study of response to subunit inactivated influenza vaccine. Study results and limitations: The authors proposed limited new T cell recruitment per seasonal influenza vaccination.

CDR1 is LGHDT, CDR2 YNNKEL, per germline (reference sequence). The CDR3 extends over 12 amino acids. The ends were cut back, 4 bases at V and 3 bases at J, with 7 bases in the middle. TCRdb reprocessed the RT-PCR reads via MiXCR and lists one record per CDR3 protein. The data show about 780,000 distinct CDR3 sequences, approximately 17% seen once. The sequenced sample was PBMCs from blood, obtained 5 days after vaccination. The sequence was collected from a man aged 50 to 59 who received an inactivated influenza vaccine. This rearrangement joins TRBV3-1 to TRBJ2-7; D call uncertain. For the CDR3, the DNA is TGTGCCAGCAGCCCAGGAATCTACGAGCAGTACTTC. Residues: CASSPGIYEQYF.